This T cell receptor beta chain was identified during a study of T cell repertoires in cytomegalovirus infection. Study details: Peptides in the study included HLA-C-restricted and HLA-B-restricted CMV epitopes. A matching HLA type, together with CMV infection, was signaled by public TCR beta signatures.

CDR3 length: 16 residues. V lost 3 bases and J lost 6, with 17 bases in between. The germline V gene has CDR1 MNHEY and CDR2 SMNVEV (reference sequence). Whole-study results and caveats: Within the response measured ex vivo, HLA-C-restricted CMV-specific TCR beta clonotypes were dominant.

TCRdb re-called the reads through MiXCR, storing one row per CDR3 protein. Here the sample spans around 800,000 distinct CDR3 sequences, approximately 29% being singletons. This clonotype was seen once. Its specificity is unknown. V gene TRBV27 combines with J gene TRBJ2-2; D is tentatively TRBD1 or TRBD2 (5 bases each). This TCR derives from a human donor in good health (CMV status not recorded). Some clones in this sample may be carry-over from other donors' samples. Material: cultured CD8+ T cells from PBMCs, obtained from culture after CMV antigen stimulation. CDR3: CASSFLSLRGAGELFF. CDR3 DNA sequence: TGTGCCAGCAGTTTCCTGTCCCTCCGAGGGGCCGGGGAGCTGTTTTTT.